This T cell receptor (beta chain) is from a study of cytomegalovirus exposure and HLA in healthy donors. Study-level findings and limits: In a later analysis, most CMV-associated TCR beta chains appeared HLA-restricted.

This clone was detected only once. The antigen is not known. This CDR3 is built from 11 residues. Trimming pared 9 bases from V and 8 bases from J, leaving 13 bases between. Germline V lookup: CDR1 LNHDA, CDR2 SQIVND (reference sequence). The PCR used 60 Vbeta and 13 Jbeta primers. The assay was immunoSEQ multiplex PCR, and TCRdb's table has in-frame clones only and misses some. The table has about 140,000 clones, roughly 77% seen once. Sequencing used PBMCs. This TCR was recovered from a female donor in good health and CMV-seronegative. V usage is TRBV19 and J usage is TRBJ1-2; tentatively, D is TRBD1 (5 bases). This chain's CDR3 is CASRQWRGYTF. DNA for the CDR3: TGTGCCAGCAGACAGTGGCGGGGCTACACCTTC. Full variable domain (outside the CDR3, taken from reference TRBV19 and TRBJ1-2): DGGITQSPKYLFRKEGQNVTLSCEQNLNHDAMYWYRQDPGQGLRLIYYSQIVNDFQKGDIAEGYSVSREKKESFPLTVTSAQKNPTAFYLCASRQWRGYTFGSGTRLTVV.